This T cell receptor beta chain emerged from a study of T cells in Graves' hyperthyroidism and ophthalmopathy. Notes on the study in general: Researchers report that a 13 V-J model separated ophthalmopathy from stable hyperthyroidism.

RNA transcripts gave rise to amplified TCR beta CDR3 regions. TCR CDR3 underwent first-round RT-PCR with the HTBI primer set. TCRdb independently ran MiXCR on the multiplex PCR reads; one entry per CDR3 protein. Of 600,000 to 800,000 distinct CDR3 sequences in the sample, about a third were seen once. Over 18 months, lack of ophthalmopathy progression marked Graves' hyperthyroidism as stable. Remarks on this clonotype: No antigen is known for it.

The sequence came from a woman aged 40 to 55 with Graves' hyperthyroidism. Sequencing was performed on blood.

CDR3 protein: CASSYGSGQGWSPLHF. CDR3 DNA: TGTGCCAGCAGTTACGGCTCGGGACAGGGATGGTCACCCCTCCACTTT. This sequence joins TRBV6-5 and TRBJ1-6; 9 bases match TRBD1. The CDR3 runs to 16 residues. V lost 2 bases, J lost 10 bases, and 9 bases stayed unmatched. Germline lookup yields CDR1 MNHEY and CDR2 SVGAGI.